A single T cell receptor (beta chain) is shown here with its context. Antigen unknown. The sample is drawn from a study of quantifying T cell responses using KT2 cells. For the study at large: TCR alpha and beta constant-region primers primed reverse transcription of RNA. Findings and caveats of the study: Detection of KT2 sequences held at the lowest tested level, about one cell per 100,000 PBMC.

Known numbers of the T cell clone KT2 were added to PBMC. A range of KT2-to-PBMC ratios was made using fixed PBMC numbers. The cDNA 3' end received a ligated oligonucleotide with a UMI. An equimolar mix of RC1.1 and RC1.2 primed the beta chain across TRBC1 and TRBC2. TCRdb passed the UMI-ligation and nested PCR reads through MiXCR, listing each CDR3 protein once. The sample carries about 33,000 distinct CDR3 sequences, around 10% recorded once. Germline CDR1 reads SGHAT; CDR2 reads FQNNGV. The CDR3 covers 13 residues. The trim removed 1 base at V and 9 bases at J, leaving 3 bases unmatched. What was sequenced was PBMCs spiked with cells of the T cell clone KT2. J is TRBJ2-4 and V is TRBV11-2, with TRBD2 matching over 7 bases. The receptor was isolated from a human donor. CDR3 nucleotides: TGTGCCAGCAGCTTAGTGGGGGAGGGCATTCAGTACTTC. It yields the protein CASSLVGEGIQYF.